This passage covers 5 T cell receptor beta chains from one sample sequenced in a study of T cell responses to AZD1222 COVID-19 vaccine. Assay used: immunoSEQ multiplex PCR; TCRdb lists only in-frame clones, some missing. The table has 150,000 or so clones, about 90% seen once. The material was peripheral blood, obtained 28 days after the second AZD1222 dose. These receptors originate from an adult who received the AZD1222 COVID-19 vaccine.

The chain has TRBV6-1 and TRBJ1-4; TRBD1 agrees at 7 bases. Germline CDR1 and CDR2: MNHNS and SASEGT. The junction had 4 bases not matched to a gene; V was cut back by 0 bases and J by 6 bases. The CDR3 has 15 amino acids. The CDR3: CASSEARDSHEKLFF. The DNA of the CDR3 is TGTGCCAGCAGTGAAGCTAGGGACAGCCATGAAAAACTGTTTTTT.

The rearrangement joins TRBV7-9 to TRBJ2-7, with D unresolved. Germline V gives CDR1 SEHNR, CDR2 FQNEAQ (reference sequence). The CDR3 is 14 residues long. Trimming cost V 5 bases and J 2 bases, with 13 bases left between them. CDR3 sequence (DNA): TGTGCCAGCAGCCCCAGGACGGTGACCTACGAGCAGTACTTC. Residues: CASSPRTVTYEQYF.

This clone is a singleton in its sample. The chain carries TRBV7-3 and TRBJ2-1; 8 bases align to TRBD2. J lost 0 bases, V lost 5 bases, and 12 bases had no gene match. Germline V gene data show CDR1 as SGHTA and CDR2 as FQGTGA. The CDR3 loop spans 18 amino acids. CDR3 loop: CASSKGTLADSSYNEQFF. The CDR3 DNA is TGTGCCAGCAGCAAAGGGACACTAGCGGATAGCTCCTACAATGAGCAGTTCTTC. Looking up the rest from reference TRBV7-3 and TRBJ2-1 gives the full variable domain: GAGVSQTPSNKVTEKGKYVELRCDPISGHTALYWYRQSLGQGPEFLIYFQGTGAADDSGLPNDRFFAVRPEGSVSTLKIQRTERGDSAVYLCASSKGTLADSSYNEQFFGPGTRLTVL.

The CDR3 reads CASSMPPLYIYGYTF. DNA of the CDR3: TGTGCCAGCAGTATGCCACCCCTCTATATATATGGCTACACCTTC. V and J are TRBV28 and TRBJ1-2; D call uncertain. The CDR3 length is 15 residues. V was clipped by 5 bases and J by 5 bases, with 18 bases between them. Germline assignment: CDR1 MDHEN and CDR2 SYDVKM.

The gene calls are TRBV7-8 and TRBJ1-4; possible D gene TRBD1, 5 bases. The CDR3 has 18 residues. In germline, CDR1 is SGHVS, CDR2 FQNEAQ. Trimming took 4 bases from V and 0 from J, leaving 18 bases between them. The CDR3 is CASSSPGLEAATNEKLFF. The DNA for the CDR3 is TGTGCCAGCAGCTCGCCAGGGTTGGAAGCGGCAACTAATGAAAAACTGTTTTTT.